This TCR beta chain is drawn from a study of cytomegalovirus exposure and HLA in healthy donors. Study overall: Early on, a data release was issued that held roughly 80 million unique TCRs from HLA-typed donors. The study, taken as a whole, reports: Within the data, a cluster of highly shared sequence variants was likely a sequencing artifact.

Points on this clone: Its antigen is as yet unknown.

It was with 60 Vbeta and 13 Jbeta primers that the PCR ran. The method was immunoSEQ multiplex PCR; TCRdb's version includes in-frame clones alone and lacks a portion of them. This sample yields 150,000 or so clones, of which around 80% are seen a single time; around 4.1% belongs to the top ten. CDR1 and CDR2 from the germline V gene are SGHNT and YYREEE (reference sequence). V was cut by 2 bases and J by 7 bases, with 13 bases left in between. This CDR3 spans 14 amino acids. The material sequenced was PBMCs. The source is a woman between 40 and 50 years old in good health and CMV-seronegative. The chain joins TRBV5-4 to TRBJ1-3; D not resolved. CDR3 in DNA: TGTGCCAGCAGCTTCGGCGGGGTTGGGAACACCATATATTTT. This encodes CASSFGGVGNTIYF.